Each of the 25 T cell receptor beta chains below was sequenced from the same sample in a study of neoadjuvant anti-PD-1 for oral cavity cancer. Generated by immunoSEQ multiplex PCR, the TCRdb table keeps only in-frame clones and is missing some. Of tens of thousands of clones in the sample, about four fifths are singletons; the top ten hold roughly 3.4%. The starting material was PBMCs, obtained before nivolumab (anti-PD-1) treatment. Receptors originate from a person aged 35-80 years with oral cavity squamous cell carcinoma.

This clone came up once. V is TRBV14 and J is TRBJ2-1; the D is unclear. Germline CDR1 is SGHDN and CDR2 is FVKESK. This CDR3 has 19 amino acids. Trimming stripped 1 base from V and 5 bases from J, with 24 bases between. The CDR3 loop reads CASSQGWFGPTAANNEQFF. The DNA of the CDR3 is TGTGCCAGCAGCCAAGGTTGGTTTGGTCCCACGGCGGCAAACAATGAGCAGTTCTTC.

This chain joins TRBV5-8 and TRBJ2-7; D is uncertain. Germline V gene sequence: CDR1 SGHTS, CDR2 YDEGEE. V lost 5 bases and J lost 0, with 6 bases in between. The CDR3 totals 12 residues. This chain's CDR3 is CASRQISYEQYF. The DNA of the CDR3 is TGTGCCAGCAGGCAGATCTCCTACGAGCAGTACTTC.

The chain recombines TRBV7-8 with TRBJ2-7; the D gene is possibly TRBD1 (7 bases). This CDR3 has 16 amino acids. The germline V gene encodes CDR1 SGHVS and CDR2 FQNEAQ. V was trimmed by 7 bases and J by 3 bases, leaving 22 bases between them. For the CDR3, the DNA is TGTGCCAGCAACCCGACTAGGGGGCCACGGTTCTACGAGCAGTACTTC. Translated: CASNPTRGPRFYEQYF.

V and J are TRBV9 and TRBJ2-7; a possible D gene is TRBD1 (6 bases). The CDR3 is made up of 18 amino acids. Trimming stripped 0 bases from V and 0 bases from J, with 19 bases between. Germline loops: CDR1 SGDLS, CDR2 YYNGEE. CDR3 in amino acids: CASSVGGFLDSPSYEQYF. Here the CDR3 DNA reads TGTGCCAGCAGCGTAGGGGGCTTTTTGGACAGCCCCTCCTACGAGCAGTACTTC.

This clone appeared a few times. CDR3 nucleotide sequence: TGTGCCAGCAGCTTCAAACAGGGTGAGGGTGAAAAACTGTTTTTT. This encodes CASSFKQGEGEKLFF. The chain combines TRBV11-2 with TRBJ1-4; D is possibly TRBD1 (6 bases). Germline V lookup: CDR1 SGHAT, CDR2 FQNNGV. Trimming took off 3 bases at V and 7 bases at J, with 15 bases between the two ends. CDR3 size: 15 residues.

This chain joins TRBV7-9 and TRBJ2-7; TRBD1 aligns across 12 bases. Per germline, CDR1 SEHNR and CDR2 FQNEAQ (reference sequence). The CDR3 consists of 15 residues. V trimming: 5 bases; J trimming: 5 bases; junction bases outside the gene matches: 7. The CDR3 region is CASSMRDRGRDEQYF. The CDR3 DNA reads TGTGCCAGCAGCATGCGGGACAGGGGGCGCGACGAGCAGTACTTC. Based on the CDR3 plus reference TRBV7-9 and TRBJ2-7, the full variable domain is DTGVSQNPRHKITKRGQNVTFRCDPISEHNRLYWYRQTLGQGPEFLTYFQNEAQLEKSRLLSDRFSAERPKGSFSTLEIQRTEQGDSAMYLCASSMRDRGRDEQYFGPGTRLTVT.

This sequence joins TRBV11-2 and TRBJ1-3; D may be TRBD1 (5 bases). The CDR3 runs 18 residues. The V end was cut by 5 bases, the J end by 10 bases, with 30 bases between. The germline V gene has CDR1 SGHAT and CDR2 FQNNGV. This chain's CDR3 is CASSPLPWGVQGRQTIYF. In DNA form, the CDR3 reads TGTGCCAGCAGCCCACTTCCTTGGGGCGTACAAGGAAGACAGACCATATATTTT. Variable domain in full (rest from reference TRBV11-2 and TRBJ1-3): EAGVAQSPRYKIIEKRQSVAFWCNPISGHATLYWYQQILGQGPKLLIQFQNNGVVDDSQLPKDRFSAERLKGVDSTLKIQPAKLEDSAVYLCASSPLPWGVQGRQTIYFGEGSWLTVV.

The rearrangement uses TRBV6-1 and TRBJ2-1; TRBD2 matches 10 bases. The CDR3 runs to 17 residues. Germline V gives CDR1 MNHNS, CDR2 SASEGT. J was trimmed by 8 bases and V by 2 bases; bases with no gene match: 12. CDR3 nucleotide sequence: TGTGCCAGCAGTGAAAGGGAGCGGGAGGGGGGGAATTATGAGCAGTTCTTC. It encodes CASSEREREGGNYEQFF.

This chain links TRBV19 with TRBJ1-5; possible D gene TRBD1, 5 bases. The germline V gene encodes CDR1 LNHDA and CDR2 SQIVND (reference sequence). The CDR3 is made up of 15 amino acids. Between the trimmed V and J ends, which lost 3 bases and 9 bases, there was a span of 18 bases. Written as DNA, the CDR3 is TGTGCCAGTAGTATTGATCGGACACCCACAAGGCCCCAGCATTTT. Its translation is CASSIDRTPTRPQHF.

The genes are TRBV7-9 and TRBJ2-3; TRBD1 matches 10 bases. The CDR3 contains 14 residues. V lost 0 bases, J lost 12 bases, and 6 bases stayed unmatched. Looked up from germline, CDR1 is SEHNR and CDR2 is FQNEAQ (reference sequence). CDR3 nucleotide sequence: TGTGCCAGCAGCTTAGCCAGGACAGGGGGAGGTCAGTATTTT. Protein product: CASSLARTGGGQYF.

The rearrangement links TRBV9 to TRBJ2-5, with D tentatively TRBD1 (5 bases). The germline CDR1 and CDR2 sequences are SGDLS and YYNGEE. This CDR3 is 16 amino acids long. V dropped 4 bases and J dropped 4 bases, with 20 bases sitting between them. The CDR3: CASSPGHGASSETQYF. The CDR3 nucleotides are TGTGCCAGCAGCCCCGGTCATGGGGCCTCCTCAGAGACCCAGTACTTC.

The genes are TRBV10-1 and TRBJ2-3, with D unresolved. In germline, CDR1 is WNHNN, CDR2 SYGVQD (reference sequence). Trimming removed 0 bases at V and 2 bases at J, with 6 bases between. This CDR3 is 14 amino acids long. As DNA, the CDR3 is TGCGCCAGCAGTGAGTCGTTCAACACAGATACGCAGTATTTT. Its translation is CASSESFNTDTQYF.

The chain is built from TRBV6-5 and TRBJ2-3, with D maybe TRBD1 (5 bases). Germline CDR1 and CDR2: MNHEY and SVGAGI. The length of the CDR3 is 14 residues. Trimming pared 8 bases from V and 3 bases from J, leaving 15 bases between. In nucleotides, the CDR3 is TGTGCCAGCCGGCCTACAGGACATACAGATACGCAGTATTTT. This encodes CASRPTGHTDTQYF.

This clone has more than one count but fewer than ten. V gene TRBV11-2 combines with J gene TRBJ2-7; D perhaps matches TRBD1 (6 bases). V was trimmed by 5 bases and J by 3 bases, leaving 20 bases between them. The CDR3 is made up of 16 amino acids. CDR1 and CDR2 (germline): SGHAT, FQNNGV. CDR3 sequence reads: CASSDKFRDILYEQYF. In DNA, the CDR3 is TGTGCCAGCAGCGATAAATTCCGGGACATTCTCTACGAGCAGTACTTC.

This chain uses TRBV10-3 with TRBJ2-1, with D perhaps matching TRBD2 (5 bases). The V end was cut by 7 bases, the J end by 5 bases, with 21 bases between. This CDR3 is 16 amino acids long. In germline, CDR1 is ENHRY, CDR2 SYGVKD. The CDR3: CAIKPAEGSSDNEQFF. CDR3 bases: TGTGCCATCAAGCCAGCGGAAGGTTCCTCGGACAATGAGCAGTTCTTC.

This chain uses TRBV27 with TRBJ2-3, with 8 bases aligning to TRBD1. The CDR3 consists of 14 residues. The germline CDR1 and CDR2 sequences are MNHEY and SMNVEV (reference sequence). Germline trimming cut 5 bases from V and 5 bases from J; bases unmatched to any gene: 6. The CDR3 DNA reads as TGTGCCAGCAGTCCCGACAGGGGCATAGATACGCAGTATTTT. This codes for CASSPDRGIDTQYF.

The genes are TRBV7-2 and TRBJ1-5, with D possibly TRBD1 on 5 matching bases. The germline V and J ends were trimmed by 2 bases and 5 bases, with 13 bases remaining between them. CDR1 SGHTA and CDR2 FQGNSA come from the germline V gene. The CDR3 loop spans 15 amino acids. The CDR3 coding sequence is TGTGCCAGCAGCTTAACTTACAGGTCCGATCAGCCCCAGCATTTT. Translated: CASSLTYRSDQPQHF. Supplemented by reference TRBV7-2 and TRBJ1-5, the full variable domain reads GAGVSQSPSNKVTEKGKDVELRCDPISGHTALYWYRQSLGQGLEFLIYFQGNSAPDKSGLPSDRFSAERTGGSVSTLTIQRTQQEDSAVYLCASSLTYRSDQPQHFGDGTRLSIL.

This sequence joins TRBV5-5 and TRBJ1-3; tentatively, D is TRBD1 (5 bases). Per germline, CDR1 SGHKS and CDR2 YYEKEE (reference sequence). V was shortened by 1 base and J by 4 bases, with 15 bases between the two germline ends. The CDR3 extends over 16 amino acids. The CDR3 coding sequence is TGTGCCAGCAGCTTGTTGGGGCAGGGTCAGGGAAACACCATATATTTT. It codes for CASSLLGQGQGNTIYF.

The V call is TRBV6-1, the J call TRBJ2-7; D not resolved. The germline V gene encodes CDR1 MNHNS and CDR2 SASEGT. Trimming shortened V by 7 bases and J by 0 bases, and 10 bases separated the two germline ends. The CDR3 is 13 residues long. The CDR3 reads CASIGPNSYEQYF. In DNA form, the CDR3 reads TGTGCCAGCATCGGCCCCAACTCCTACGAGCAGTACTTC.

The chain's CDR3 is CASSSQSAGLAGWAYNEQFF. CDR3 DNA: TGTGCCAGCAGTTCCCAGTCAGCGGGACTAGCGGGGTGGGCCTACAATGAGCAGTTCTTC. The chain recombines TRBV7-3 with TRBJ2-1, with 13 bases identical to TRBD2. CDR3 length: 20 amino acids. CDR1 is SGHTA and CDR2 is FQGTGA in the germline V gene. Trimming cost V 6 bases and J 2 bases; bases outside gene matches: 16.

The genes are TRBV19 and TRBJ1-4, with D possibly TRBD1 on 5 matching bases. The V gene's germline CDR1 is LNHDA and CDR2 SQIVND (reference sequence). The CDR3 is 14 residues long. The V gene lost 5 bases and the J gene lost 8 bases, with 15 bases spanning the gap. The CDR3 region is CASSPTGLSEKLFF. CDR3 sequence (DNA): TGTGCCAGTAGTCCTACGGGGCTTTCGGAAAAACTGTTTTTT.

V gene TRBV4-1 combines with J gene TRBJ2-7, with 9 positions matching TRBD1. V lost 6 bases and J lost 2; bases outside the gene matches: 5. The germline V gene has CDR1 MGHRA and CDR2 YSYEKL. This CDR3 region has 14 residues. The CDR3 nucleotides read TGCGCCAGCAGTCTGAGGGACAGGGCCTACGAGCAGTACTTC. Amino acids: CASSLRDRAYEQYF.

The chain uses TRBV28 and TRBJ2-7, with D perhaps matching TRBD1 (7 bases). Trimming removed 2 bases at V and 2 bases at J, with 13 bases between. Per the germline V gene, CDR1 is MDHEN and CDR2 is SYDVKM. CDR3 length: 15 residues. In nucleotides, the CDR3 is TGTGCCAGCAGTTTAAGGCCAGGGGGGACCTACGAGCAGTACTTC. This gives the protein CASSLRPGGTYEQYF.

The V and J genes are TRBV30 and TRBJ1-2; 7 nucleotides match TRBD1. The trim removed 4 bases at V and 4 bases at J, leaving 3 bases unmatched. This CDR3 contains 12 residues. The germline V gene has CDR1 GTSNPN and CDR2 SVGIG (reference sequence). The CDR3, as DNA: TGTGCCTGGACCCGGGACAGCTATGGCTACACCTTC. Residues: CAWTRDSYGYTF.

V and J are TRBV5-1 and TRBJ2-6; D is unclear. The CDR3 length is 13 residues. The germline V gene has CDR1 SGHRS and CDR2 YFSETQ. Trimming took off 5 bases at V and 4 bases at J, with 7 bases between the two ends. The CDR3 loop is CASRETGANVLTF. In nucleotides, the CDR3 is TGCGCCAGCAGGGAAACCGGGGCCAACGTCCTGACTTTC.